One and the same sample provided the 20 T cell receptor beta chains below, sequenced in a study of T cell responses to AZD1222 COVID-19 vaccine. The protocol was immunoSEQ multiplex PCR, while the TCRdb copy is restricted to in-frame clones and leaves out a portion. Seen here are 120,000 to 150,000 clones, 91% observed once, and the top ten hold roughly 3.8%. Sequenced material: peripheral blood, taken 28 days after the second AZD1222 dose. Receptors were obtained from an adult who received the AZD1222 COVID-19 vaccine.

V usage is TRBV9 and J usage is TRBJ2-3; 7 bases agree with TRBD2. Germline V gene sequence: CDR1 SGDLS, CDR2 YYNGEE. V shed 3 bases and J 5 bases; nucleotides not matched to a gene: 12. The CDR3 sequence is 16 residues long. The CDR3 loop is CASSATLAVRGDTQYF. CDR3 coding DNA: TGTGCCAGCAGCGCAACCCTAGCGGTAAGGGGAGATACGCAGTATTTT.

This sequence joins TRBV5-1 and TRBJ2-7; no reliable D call. The germline V gene encodes CDR1 SGHRS and CDR2 YFSETQ. V shed 0 bases and J shed 0 bases, with 10 bases lying between them. The CDR3 length is 15 residues. CDR3 nucleotides: TGCGCCAGCAGCTTGGAGGCAGCTCACTCCTACGAGCAGTACTTC. It codes for CASSLEAAHSYEQYF.

The chain is built from TRBV7-3 and TRBJ2-6, with 10 nucleotides matching TRBD1. In germline, CDR1 is SGHTA, CDR2 FQGTGA. This CDR3 contains 19 residues. V gave up 5 bases and J gave up 0 bases; unmatched junction bases: 10. CDR3 coding DNA: TGTGCCAGCAGCCCCCGCCCGGGACAGGGGTCCTCTGGGGCCAACGTCCTGACTTTC. It translates to CASSPRPGQGSSGANVLTF.

CDR3 DNA: TGTGCCACCGATCGGGGATCCTTTGGGAATCAGCCCCAGCATTTT. As protein: CATDRGSFGNQPQHF. The chain combines TRBV15 with TRBJ1-5; no definite D call. The CDR3 is 15 amino acids. Trimming took 8 bases from V and 4 from J, leaving 18 bases between them. The germline CDR1 and CDR2 sequences are LNHNV and YYDKDF (reference sequence).

The J gene is TRBJ2-3, the V gene TRBV24-1; 16 nucleotides align to TRBD2. This CDR3 has 19 residues. J lost 2 bases, V lost 1 base, and 5 bases had no gene match. The V gene's germline CDR1 is KGHDR and CDR2 SFDVKD. The CDR3 DNA reads TGTGCCACCAGTGATTTCGGAGGGACTAGCGGGAGGGCCACAGATACGCAGTATTTT. As protein: CATSDFGGTSGRATDTQYF.

This clone was counted a few times. The chain links TRBV7-2 to TRBJ2-1; D is unclear. Trimming pared 1 base from V and 0 bases from J, leaving 16 bases between. This CDR3 contains 18 residues. CDR1 SGHTA and CDR2 FQGNSA come from the germline V gene. The CDR3 DNA is TGTGCCAGCAGCTTAGACATATCAATTTTGAGCTCCTACAATGAGCAGTTCTTC. The encoded protein is CASSLDISILSSYNEQFF.

CDR3 nucleotides: TGCGCCAGCAGCGGGGGGGACAGAAACTATGGCTACACCTTC. It is translated as CASSGGDRNYGYTF. The chain combines TRBV5-1 with TRBJ1-2; 7 bases fit TRBD1. Germline V gene data show CDR1 as SGHRS and CDR2 as YFSETQ. Trimming at V came to 4 bases and at J to 2 bases, leaving 5 bases not matched to a gene. This CDR3 is 14 amino acids long.

The rearrangement links TRBV11-3 to TRBJ1-1; D ambiguous. Germline-derived CDR1 and CDR2 are SGHNT and YENEEA. This CDR3 comprises 15 residues. With 2 bases removed from V and 0 bases from J, the gap between germline ends came to 10 bases. The CDR3 region is CASSLTPLMNTEAFF. The CDR3, as DNA: TGTGCCAGCAGCTTAACCCCCCTTATGAACACTGAAGCTTTCTTT.

This chain's CDR3 is CASSAGGRGNTEAFF. CDR3 sequence (DNA): TGTGCCAGCAGTGCAGGGGGGCGGGGGAACACTGAAGCTTTCTTT. The chain recombines TRBV27 with TRBJ1-1; 7 bases align to TRBD1. Germline values: CDR1 MNHEY, CDR2 SMNVEV (reference sequence). The CDR3 totals 15 residues. J gave up 1 base and V 5 bases, and 7 bases lay outside the gene matches.

V usage is TRBV2 and J usage is TRBJ2-2, with a weak D call TRBD1 (5 bases). V was pared by 4 bases and J by 1 base, with 10 bases between. CDR3 size: 15 residues. Looked up from germline, CDR1 is SNHLY and CDR2 is FYNNEI. CDR3 DNA: TGTGCCAGCAGTGGGCGGACAAGGAACACCGGGGAGCTGTTTTTT. It codes for CASSGRTRNTGELFF.

The rearrangement links TRBV7-9 to TRBJ1-1, with D uncertain. The germline CDR1 and CDR2 sequences are SEHNR and FQNEAQ (reference sequence). This CDR3 is 15 amino acids long. Trimming pared 1 base from V and 5 bases from J, leaving 14 bases between. The CDR3 loop reads CASSLGSLAGTEAFF. As DNA, the CDR3 is TGTGCCAGCAGCTTAGGGTCCCTCGCCGGGACTGAAGCTTTCTTT. The entire variable domain, with the rest obtained from reference TRBV7-9 and TRBJ1-1, is as follows: DTGVSQNPRHKITKRGQNVTFRCDPISEHNRLYWYRQTLGQGPEFLTYFQNEAQLEKSRLLSDRFSAERPKGSFSTLEIQRTEQGDSAMYLCASSLGSLAGTEAFFGQGTRLTVV.

The chain has TRBV7-9 and TRBJ1-1, with no clear D. The germline gives CDR1 SEHNR, CDR2 FQNEAQ (reference sequence). This CDR3 region has 12 residues. Between the trimmed V and J ends, which lost 6 bases and 5 bases, there was a span of 10 bases. The CDR3 spells CASSRSGTEAFF. The CDR3 nucleotides read TGTGCCAGCAGTAGATCCGGTACTGAAGCTTTCTTT.

The rearrangement joins TRBV19 to TRBJ1-5; tentative D call: TRBD1 (6 bases). CDR3 length equals 15 residues. The V end was cut by 5 bases, the J end by 5 bases, with 16 bases between. The germline V gene encodes CDR1 LNHDA and CDR2 SQIVND (reference sequence). CDR3 bases: TGTGCCAGTAGTCACAGGGTCCCTAGGGATCAGCCCCAGCATTTT. This translates into CASSHRVPRDQPQHF.

The rearrangement links TRBV5-4 to TRBJ2-7; 7 nucleotides match TRBD1. J was trimmed by 4 bases and V by 3 bases; bases with no gene match: 7. The CDR3 covers 14 residues. CDR1 SGHNT and CDR2 YYREEE come from the germline V gene (reference sequence). CDR3 sequence reads: CASSSPGQPYEQYF. CDR3 bases: TGTGCCAGCAGCTCGCCGGGACAGCCGTACGAGCAGTACTTC.

The V and J genes are TRBV20-1 and TRBJ2-1; tentatively, D is TRBD2 (6 bases). Germline V gene data show CDR1 as DFQATT and CDR2 as SNEGSKA (reference sequence). V was pared by 6 bases and J by 4 bases, with 13 bases between. This CDR3 has 13 residues. In DNA form, the CDR3 reads TGCAGTGCAAGTAGCGGAATTTACAATGAGCAGTTCTTC. It codes for CSASSGIYNEQFF.

The chain links TRBV6-2 or TRBV6-3 to TRBJ2-4; D not certain. The V gene's germline CDR1 is MNHEY and CDR2 SVGEGT. The V gene lost 2 bases and the J gene lost 13 bases, with 12 bases spanning the gap. The CDR3 has 12 amino acids. CDR3 loop: CASSYPQTLQYF. The CDR3 DNA reads as TGTGCCAGCAGTTACCCTCAGACACTCCAGTACTTC.

The chain joins TRBV6-9 to TRBJ1-2, with TRBD1 as a possible D gene (6 bases). Germline CDR1 is MNHGY and CDR2 is SVAAGI. The CDR3 has 15 amino acids. V was pared by 4 bases and J by 8 bases, with 20 bases between. CDR3 region: CASSSLMRGSGGYTF. The CDR3 DNA follows: TGTGCCAGCAGTTCCCTTATGAGGGGGTCTGGCGGCTACACCTTC.

The chain links TRBV5-6 to TRBJ2-1, with 9 nucleotides matching TRBD2. Germline CDR1 and CDR2: SGHDT and YYEEEE. V gave up 4 bases and J gave up 6 bases; unmatched junction bases: 8. This CDR3 contains 15 residues. The CDR3 loop reads CASSDRLAALNEQFF. In DNA form, the CDR3 reads TGTGCCAGCAGCGATCGACTAGCGGCACTCAATGAGCAGTTCTTC. Together with reference TRBV5-6 and TRBJ2-1, the CDR3 gives the full variable domain: DAGVTQSPTHLIKTRGQQVTLRCSPKSGHDTVSWYQQALGQGPQFIFQYYEEEERQRGNFPDRFSGHQFPNYSSELNVNALLLGDSALYLCASSDRLAALNEQFFGPGTRLTVL.

In DNA form, the CDR3 reads TGTGCCAGCAGCCTCGGGGGTCAGCCCCAGCATTTT. It translates to CASSLGGQPQHF. The chain carries TRBV3-1 (or the pseudogene TRBV3-2) and TRBJ1-5; D might be TRBD1 (5 bases). The CDR3 consists of 12 residues. V was pared by 4 bases and J by 6 bases, with 7 bases between. The V gene's germline CDR1 is LGHDT and CDR2 YNNKEL (reference sequence).

This chain uses TRBV9 with TRBJ2-7; 9 nucleotides align to TRBD2. CDR1 is SGDLS and CDR2 is YYNGEE in the germline V gene. The CDR3 contains 14 residues. V was clipped by 4 bases and J by 4 bases; unmatched bases: 6. The CDR3 bases are TGTGCCAGCAGCCGGAGCGGGGGGACTTACGAGCAGTACTTC. Translating it yields CASSRSGGTYEQYF. Supplemented by reference TRBV9 and TRBJ2-7, the full variable domain reads DSGVTQTPKHLITATGQRVTLRCSPRSGDLSVYWYQQSLDQGLQFLIQYYNGEERAKGNILERFSAQQFPDLHSELNLSSLELGDSALYFCASSRSGGTYEQYFGPGTRLTVT.